The source of this T cell receptor beta chain is a study of blood T cell repertoires in COVID-19. Overall study: From the United States, Italy and Spain came samples of acute and convalescent COVID-19. The analysed material was cDNA or gDNA that came from T cells, B-cell-depleted T cells, or PBMCs.

The germline V and J ends were trimmed by 4 bases and 5 bases, with 12 bases remaining between them. The CDR3 is made up of 13 amino acids. The germline CDR1 and CDR2 sequences are SGDLS and YYNGEE. Authors' data handling: Reference gene primer amplification gave nucleated cell count estimates. Assay used: immunoSEQ multiplex PCR; TCRdb lists only in-frame clones, some missing. The V and J calls and clone size were taken over from that table, and D and trimming were inferred from the DNA. Of 35,000 to 40,000 clones in the sample, roughly nine tenths are singletons; the top ten hold over 10%. Material: peripheral blood. The rearrangement links TRBV9 to TRBJ1-1; the D gene is possibly TRBD1 (5 bases). This receptor was identified in a man aged 70-80 years with acute or convalescent COVID-19. CDR3 loop: CASSTDTRTEAFF. The CDR3 DNA is TGTGCCAGCAGCACGGACACCCGAACTGAAGCTTTCTTT.